The TCR beta chain described here comes from a study of blood T cell repertoires in COVID-19 (dated by TCRdb to 2020 to 2021). Context from the whole study: The collaborator samples originated in the United States, Italy and Spain and spanned the acute and convalescent phases of COVID-19. The material from the prospective study consisted of cDNA or gDNA derived from T cells, B-cell-depleted T cells, or PBMCs. Samples came from the ongoing ImmuneRACE study (first 160 participants) plus 1,254 subjects from 6 global collaborators. Where available, HLA class I and class II types were taken from metadata supplied by the sample provider and were not determined by assay-based typing. The repertoires were made available in a free public database intended to serve as a resource for research on the immune response to SARS-CoV-2. Subjects who had been exposed to COVID-19, were actively infected with it, or had recovered from it provided the deeply sampled blood TCRbeta repertoires that made up the dataset. Nearly every sample came with metadata listing a de-identified subject ID, COVID-19 status, age in years and sex.

The immunoSEQ Assay, a bias-controlled multiplex PCR, was used to amplify TCRbeta CDR3 regions from genomic DNA. The authors' analysis ran thus. Within the assay, amplification of reference gene primers was used to estimate how many nucleated cells each sample contained. Sequence reads were collapsed and filtered to measure the absolute abundance of every unique TCRbeta CDR3 rearrangement. For each sample, productive Simpson clonality was calculated by taking the square root of Simpson's diversity index across productive rearrangements. Not all clones reach the TCRdb copy of this immuneACCESS table, which keeps in-frame sequences only. Checked studies attribute under half of the gap to unresolved V genes and leave the rest unexplained. D and trimming come from the DNA, and the V and J calls and clone size come from that table. The sample table holds 180,000 or so clones, of which 70% to 90% were seen once. Of the sample, 11% falls within the top ten clones.

Concerning this clone: The clone's antigen remains unknown. Per-base qualities were not stored, and no clone one base away is much larger.

The research as a whole found: The amount of clinical and demographic metadata varied by source and participant and was provided uncurated.

The CDR3 covers 17 residues, taking in both the cysteine and the phenylalanine. Only the CDR3 part of the read is kept: 51 bases, read in frame from the first base. V is pruned by 0 bases and J by 5 bases, leaving 9 bases of the junction without a gene match. In the germline V gene, CDR1 corresponds to LGHNA and CDR2 to YSLEER. In Seattle, one collaborating source enrolled patients while the infection was active and tracked those patients longitudinally over the course of disease. Collaborating institutions collected whole blood in K2EDTA tubes following their own protocols. For TCRbeta analysis, collaborator samples were shipped as frozen whole blood, as isolated PBMCs, or as DNA extracted from either sample type.

The sequencing input was peripheral blood. This receptor was identified in a woman in her fifties or sixties with COVID-19, enrolled during active disease. Recombination connected TRBV4-3 to TRBJ2-5; 10 bases in the middle match TRBD2. The bases read TGCGCCAGCAGCCAAGATGTAGCGGGAGGACGCCGGGAGACCCAGTACTTC. It encodes CASSQDVAGGRRETQYF.